Shown below are 30 T cell receptor beta chains from a single sample sequenced in a study of CD8+CD57+ T cells in acquired aplastic anemia. Genomic DNA was employed as the template in profiling TCR beta VDJ and CDR3. TCRdb redid the calling of the reads with MiXCR, one entry per CDR3 protein. The sample consists of about 240,000 distinct CDR3 sequences, around 45% of them appearing once. In patients chosen for sequencing, flow cytometry had shown CD8+CD57+ cell expansion. The sample was sorted CD4+, CD8+, or CD8+CD57+ T cells (not recorded which) from PBMCs. The receptor set was obtained from a human donor with aplastic anemia.

At least ten counts were recorded for this clonotype. The J gene is TRBJ2-7, the V gene TRBV20-1; 10 bases are a match to TRBD2. CDR1 is DFQATT, CDR2 SNEGSKA, per germline (reference sequence). J was trimmed by 4 bases and V by 0 bases; bases with no gene match: 9. This CDR3 comprises 16 residues. The CDR3 DNA reads as TGCAGTGCTAGAGATGGCCGGACTAGCGGAGTTTACGAGCAGTACTTC. It codes for CSARDGRTSGVYEQYF.

Details on this clonotype: This may arise from a read error, as a much more abundant clone is one base away. V gene TRBV12-3 or TRBV12-4 combines with J gene TRBJ1-2; no firm D call. V gave up 4 bases and J gave up 7 bases, with 10 bases separating them. The CDR3 runs to 12 residues. CDR3 residues: CASSSWWTGYTF. As DNA, the CDR3 is TGTGCCAGCAGTTCGTGGTGGACTGGCTACACCTTC.

This clonotype was seen ten or more times. The gene calls are TRBV19 and TRBJ2-7, with 8 bases aligning to TRBD1. Germline lookup yields CDR1 LNHDA and CDR2 SQIVND (reference sequence). The CDR3 is made up of 14 amino acids. V was clipped by 7 bases and J by 3 bases; unmatched bases: 8. The CDR3 sequence: CASTSGTGGYEQYF. The CDR3 DNA follows: TGTGCCAGTACATCCGGGACAGGAGGCTACGAGCAGTACTTC.

Regarding this clonotype: A much larger clonotype is one base distant, so this may be a read error. This sequence joins TRBV19 and TRBJ2-1, with 9 bases identical to TRBD1. Looked up from germline, CDR1 is LNHDA and CDR2 is SQIVND (reference sequence). Unmatched junction bases numbered 11, after V lost 3 bases and J lost 8 bases. The length of the CDR3 is 16 residues. The DNA of the CDR3 is TGTGCCAGTAGTATCGACGGGACAGGGCTTGTCTATGAGCAGTTCTTC. This encodes CASSIDGTGLVYEQFF.

This clonotype was seen ten or more times. The CDR3 is CSASRTSGGHEQYF. The DNA for the CDR3 is TGCAGTGCTTCCCGGACTAGCGGGGGGCACGAGCAGTACTTC. The V and J genes are TRBV20-1 and TRBJ2-7; 14 bases fit TRBD2. The length of the CDR3 is 14 residues. The trim removed 5 bases at V and 5 bases at J, leaving 5 bases unmatched. Germline V lookup: CDR1 DFQATT, CDR2 SNEGSKA (reference sequence).

This clonotype was seen only a few times. V gene TRBV6-5 combines with J gene TRBJ1-6; 9 bases agree with TRBD1. CDR1 is MNHEY, CDR2 SVGAGI, per germline. The CDR3 has 16 amino acids. Trimming at V came to 2 bases and at J to 9 bases, leaving 8 bases not matched to a gene. CDR3 region: CASSYNYRTGVSPLHF. CDR3 coding DNA: TGTGCCAGCAGTTACAATTATAGGACAGGGGTTTCACCCCTCCACTTT.

The rearrangement joins TRBV10-3 to TRBJ1-2; D gene unclear. Trimming pared 2 bases from V and 3 bases from J, leaving 10 bases between. CDR3 length: 14 amino acids. The germline CDR1 and CDR2 sequences are ENHRY and SYGVKD. CDR3 sequence: CAISEPSIDYGYTF. The CDR3 DNA is TGTGCCATCAGTGAGCCCTCGATCGACTATGGCTACACCTTC.

This clonotype was picked up many times. V usage is TRBV7-9 and J usage is TRBJ2-3; 9 bases agree with TRBD2. CDR3 length equals 20 residues. Germline loops: CDR1 SEHNR, CDR2 FQNEAQ (reference sequence). J gave up 2 bases and V 7 bases, and 22 bases lay outside the gene matches. The CDR3 DNA is TGTGCCAGCACCGTGACCGCGACTAGCGGTTCTTCCGGGGCCACAGATACGCAGTATTTT. It codes for CASTVTATSGSSGATDTQYF.

This clonotype has only a few counts. J is TRBJ1-1 and V is TRBV20-1, with D possibly matching TRBD1 (5 bases). The CDR3 has 9 residues. Germline CDR1 is DFQATT and CDR2 is SNEGSKA (reference sequence). The V gene lost 1 base and the J gene lost 14 bases, with 8 bases spanning the gap. The DNA for the CDR3 is TGCAGTGCTAGAGGGGGGGGGTTCTTT. Translated: CSARGGGFF.

The V gene is TRBV2, the J gene TRBJ2-5; tentatively, D is TRBD2 (7 bases). From germline, CDR1 is SNHLY and CDR2 FYNNEI. The ends were cut back, 1 base at V and 7 bases at J, with 13 bases in the middle. The length of the CDR3 is 14 residues. This CDR3 is CASSEVGGAVTQYF. The DNA of the CDR3 is TGTGCCAGCAGTGAAGTGGGGGGGGCTGTGACCCAGTACTTC.

The chain couples TRBV20-1 to TRBJ2-1, with 9 bases lining up with TRBD1. The germline CDR1 and CDR2 sequences are DFQATT and SNEGSKA (reference sequence). The CDR3 sequence is 14 residues long. The ends lost 3 bases at V and 5 bases at J; junction bases unmatched: 5. The CDR3, as DNA: TGCAGTGCTAGTGGGACAGGGAGGAACAATGAGCAGTTCTTC. It is translated as CSASGTGRNNEQFF.

DNA of the CDR3: TGTGCCAGCAGCGCCTCCCGGGACTTAAGCTCCTACAATGAAGCTTTCTTT. Translating gives CASSASRDLSSYNEAFF. The chain combines TRBV9 with TRBJ1-1; D may be TRBD1 (5 bases). Looked up from germline, CDR1 is SGDLS and CDR2 is YYNGEE. CDR3 length equals 17 residues. V was clipped by 3 bases and J by 7 bases, with 25 bases between them.

This clonotype occurred a few times. The genes are TRBV3-1 and TRBJ2-1; possible D gene TRBD2, 5 bases. CDR1 and CDR2 (germline): LGHDT, YNNKEL (reference sequence). The CDR3 loop spans 18 amino acids. With 7 bases removed from V and 0 bases from J, the gap between germline ends came to 22 bases. CDR3 amino acids: CASTSITRSIPSYNEQFF. The DNA for the CDR3 is TGTGCCAGCACCAGTATAACTAGGTCGATACCCTCCTACAATGAGCAGTTCTTC.

This clonotype was detected a few times. The chain combines TRBV30 with TRBJ2-2; tentative D call: TRBD1 (6 bases). The CDR3 sequence is 12 residues long. Germline lookup yields CDR1 GTSNPN and CDR2 SVGIG (reference sequence). Between the trimmed V and J ends, which lost 0 bases and 8 bases, there was a span of 7 bases. CDR3 amino acids: CAWSVGGGELFF. The CDR3 region has the DNA TGTGCCTGGAGTGTAGGGGGTGGGGAGCTGTTTTTT.

On this clonotype: With a much larger clone just one base away, this may be a read error. The V gene is TRBV5-4, the J gene TRBJ2-2, with D perhaps matching TRBD2 (6 bases). The CDR3 is made up of 14 amino acids. Trimming removed 2 bases from V and 5 bases from J, with 10 bases in between. Germline CDR1 reads SGHNT; CDR2 reads YYREEE (reference sequence). CDR3 coding DNA: TGTGCCAGCAGCTTTGCGACTAGTACCGGGGAGCTGTTTTTT. This translates into CASSFATSTGELFF.

This clonotype appeared many times. The V gene is TRBV2, the J gene TRBJ2-3; TRBD2 matches 7 bases. The CDR3 runs 14 residues. Germline loops: CDR1 SNHLY, CDR2 FYNNEI. With 7 bases clipped from V and 5 bases from J, the junction kept 9 bases outside the gene matches. The CDR3 DNA sequence: TGTGCCAGCACCTTGGGACTATTAAAAGATACGCAGTATTTT. Protein product: CASTLGLLKDTQYF.

At least ten counts were recorded for this clonotype. The gene calls are TRBV2 and TRBJ2-1; no clear D. The germline V and J ends were trimmed by 6 bases and 5 bases, with 11 bases remaining between them. CDR1 is SNHLY and CDR2 is FYNNEI in the germline V gene. The CDR3 contains 13 residues. CDR3 nucleotides: TGTGCCAGCAGCGCGAACACCAACAATGAGCAGTTCTTC. Translated, it gives CASSANTNNEQFF.

With respect to this clonotype: One junction end does not reproduce the germline sequence, and a read error may be involved. The chain uses TRBV10-3 and TRBJ2-1, with D possibly being TRBD2 (8 bases). The CDR3 has 14 residues. Looked up from germline, CDR1 is ENHRY and CDR2 is SYGVKD. Written as DNA, the CDR3 is TGTGCCGTCAGGGGGACTAGTTCCTACAATGAGCAGTCCTTC. It specifies CAVRGTSSYNEQSF.

J is TRBJ2-1 and V is TRBV14; tentative D call: TRBD1 (6 bases). This CDR3 is 20 amino acids long. Trimming removed 0 bases from V and 0 bases from J, with 21 bases in between. CDR1 SGHDN and CDR2 FVKESK come from the germline V gene. As DNA, the CDR3 is TGTGCCAGCAGCCAAGATTTTTCGTGGCGGCAGGGGAGCTCCTACAATGAGCAGTTCTTC. It translates to CASSQDFSWRQGSSYNEQFF. Combining the CDR3 with reference TRBV14 and TRBJ2-1 gives the whole variable domain EAGVTQFPSHSVIEKGQTVTLRCDPISGHDNLYWYRRVMGKEIKFLLHFVKESKQDESGMPNNRFLAERTGGTYSTLKVQPAELEDSGVYFCASSQDFSWRQGSSYNEQFFGPGTRLTVL.

Details on this clonotype: It is likely a read error, because the conserved phenylalanine at the end of the CDR3 is missing. The V call is TRBV7-3, the J call TRBJ2-1; 10 bases are shared with TRBD2. CDR3 length equals 18 residues. Germline loops: CDR1 SGHTA, CDR2 FQGTGA. Germline trimming cut 1 base from V and 6 bases from J; bases unmatched to any gene: 12. The CDR3 is CASSLRGSGRAMANEQFC. In DNA, the CDR3 is TGTGCCAGCAGCTTAAGGGGGAGCGGGAGGGCGATGGCCAATGAGCAGTTCTGT.

This clonotype has ten or more counts. The CDR3 DNA follows: TGTGCCAGCAGCTTAGTAACAGGGGACGGAAAAGAGACCCAGTACTTC. It translates to CASSLVTGDGKETQYF. The gene calls are TRBV5-5 and TRBJ2-5; TRBD1 aligns across 7 bases. The germline V gene encodes CDR1 SGHKS and CDR2 YYEKEE (reference sequence). With V trimmed by 2 bases and J by 3 bases, 10 bases remained unmatched. The CDR3 totals 16 residues.

The rearrangement links TRBV6-5 to TRBJ1-5; no clear D gene. V was clipped by 5 bases and J by 7 bases, with 9 bases between them. Germline assignment: CDR1 MNHEY and CDR2 SVGAGI. The length of the CDR3 is 12 residues. CDR3 in DNA: TGTGCCAGCAGTGAACGTGCCCAGCCCCAGCATTTT. It is translated as CASSERAQPQHF.

This sequence joins TRBV19 and TRBJ2-2; 9 bases line up with TRBD2. Per germline, CDR1 LNHDA and CDR2 SQIVND (reference sequence). Trimming took 5 bases from V and 7 from J; bases not matched to a gene: 5. The CDR3 contains 14 residues. This CDR3 is CASSRAGGGGELFF. CDR3 DNA sequence: TGTGCCAGTAGTCGTGCGGGAGGGGGCGGGGAGCTGTTTTTT.

This clonotype came up many times. V and J are TRBV24-1 and TRBJ2-7; 9 nucleotides line up with TRBD1. Germline CDR1 reads KGHDR; CDR2 reads SFDVKD. V lost 1 base and J lost 9; bases outside the gene matches: 9. This CDR3 has 15 amino acids. The CDR3: CATSDLTGGLGAQYF. CDR3 DNA: TGTGCCACCAGTGATTTAACAGGGGGCCTGGGGGCGCAGTACTTC.

V and J are TRBV15 and TRBJ2-3; possibly TRBD2 for D (5 bases). Germline CDR1 is LNHNV and CDR2 is YYDKDF (reference sequence). The germline V and J ends were trimmed by 0 bases and 3 bases, with 7 bases remaining between them. CDR3 length: 14 amino acids. The CDR3 region has the DNA TGTGCCACCAGCAGAGACGGGAAGACAGATACGCAGTATTTT. It is translated as CATSRDGKTDTQYF.

This clonotype appeared many times. The chain has TRBV14 and TRBJ2-7; perhaps TRBD1 as D (5 bases). The CDR3 has 13 amino acids. Trimming shortened V by 3 bases and J by 2 bases, and 8 bases separated the two germline ends. Germline values: CDR1 SGHDN, CDR2 FVKESK. CDR3 in amino acids: CASSQGQPYEQYF. The CDR3 DNA reads as TGTGCCAGCAGCCAGGGGCAGCCCTACGAGCAGTACTTC.

The DNA for the CDR3 is TGTGCCAGCAGCTTAGAACTCCCCAGAGGAGCTTTCTTT. Its protein is CASSLELPRGAFF. The V gene is TRBV7-9, the J gene TRBJ1-1, with no clear D. This CDR3 contains 13 residues. The V end lost 1 base, the J end lost 10 bases, and 13 bases lay between the germline ends. Germline CDR1 reads SEHNR; CDR2 reads FQNEAQ (reference sequence). The variable domain in full, with the rest retrieved from reference TRBV7-9 and TRBJ1-1, is DTGVSQNPRHKITKRGQNVTFRCDPISEHNRLYWYRQTLGQGPEFLTYFQNEAQLEKSRLLSDRFSAERPKGSFSTLEIQRTEQGDSAMYLCASSLELPRGAFFGQGTRLTVV.

The chain carries TRBV7-2 and TRBJ2-7; 8 bases are shared with TRBD1. Unmatched junction bases numbered 5, after V lost 5 bases and J lost 2 bases. There are 14 residues in the CDR3. From germline, CDR1 is SGHTA and CDR2 FQGNSA. The CDR3 here is CASSQRTGPYEQYF. The CDR3 region has the DNA TGTGCCAGCAGCCAAAGGACAGGGCCCTACGAGCAGTACTTC.

The chain recombines TRBV24-1 with TRBJ2-1; 16 bases fit TRBD2. The CDR3 spans 18 residues. Germline CDR1 KGHDR, CDR2 SFDVKD. J gave up 9 bases and V 4 bases, and 11 bases lay outside the gene matches. In DNA form, the CDR3 reads TGTGCCACCAGTGACCTGGGACTAGCGGGAGGGACGGCGGGTGAGCAGTTCTTC. It codes for CATSDLGLAGGTAGEQFF.

The chain combines TRBV6-8 with TRBJ2-7; D may be TRBD1 or TRBD2 (5 bases each). Per the germline V gene, CDR1 is MNHGY and CDR2 is SAAAGT. This CDR3 contains 14 residues. Trimming cost V 6 bases and J 3 bases, with 15 bases left between them. The CDR3 coding sequence is TGTGCCAGCAGGTCGGGGCCGGGCATCTACGAGCAGTACTTC. Translation gives CASRSGPGIYEQYF.